This T cell receptor beta chain was recorded in a study of read filtering for tumor transcriptome and immune sequencing. Molecular barcoded adaptors covering alpha/delta and beta/gamma chains were used on 400 ng RNA. Each CDR3 protein is one row after TCRdb ran MiXCR on the reads. The table records 75,000 to 90,000 distinct CDR3 sequences, 9% to 15% of them present only once. Sampling of bone marrow took place during active disease in every patient. This CDR3 comprises 15 residues. CDR1 and CDR2 from the germline V gene are SGHRS and YFSETQ. V was pared by 0 bases and J by 2 bases, with 5 bases of the junction left unmatched. This clonotype was seen at least ten times.

Sequences were obtained from a population of CD138-negative cells sorted from bone marrow. The receptor's source is a donor at least 40 years old with multiple myeloma. This chain joins TRBV5-1 and TRBJ2-7; 7 nucleotides agree with TRBD2. CDR3: CASSLGPGLTYEQYF. In DNA, the CDR3 is TGCGCCAGCAGCTTGGGACCGGGACTAACCTACGAGCAGTACTTC.